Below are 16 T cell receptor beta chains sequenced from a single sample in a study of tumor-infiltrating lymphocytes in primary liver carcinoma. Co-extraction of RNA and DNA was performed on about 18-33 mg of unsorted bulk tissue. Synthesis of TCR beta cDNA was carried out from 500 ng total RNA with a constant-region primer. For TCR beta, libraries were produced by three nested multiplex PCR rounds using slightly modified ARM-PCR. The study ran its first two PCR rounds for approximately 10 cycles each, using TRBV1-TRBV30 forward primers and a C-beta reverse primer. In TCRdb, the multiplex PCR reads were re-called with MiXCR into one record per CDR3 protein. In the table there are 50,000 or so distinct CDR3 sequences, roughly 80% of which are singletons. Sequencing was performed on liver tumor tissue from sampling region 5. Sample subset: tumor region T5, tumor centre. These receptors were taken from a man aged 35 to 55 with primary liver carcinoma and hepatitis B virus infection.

The CDR3 loop is CATSEGGLAGVEIQYF. CDR3 DNA sequence: TGTGCCACCAGTGAGGGGGGACTAGCGGGAGTCGAGATCCAATACTTC. The gene calls are TRBV24-1 and TRBJ2-5; 14 bases map to TRBD2. This CDR3 is built from 16 residues. The germline V gene has CDR1 KGHDR and CDR2 SFDVKD. The junction had 14 bases not matched to a gene; V was cut back by 4 bases and J by 14 bases.

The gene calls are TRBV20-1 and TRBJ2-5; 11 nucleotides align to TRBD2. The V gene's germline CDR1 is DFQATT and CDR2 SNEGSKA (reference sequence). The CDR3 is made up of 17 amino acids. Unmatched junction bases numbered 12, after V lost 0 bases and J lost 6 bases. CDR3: CSARDWASGGRVKTQYF. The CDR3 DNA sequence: TGCAGTGCTAGAGATTGGGCTAGCGGGGGGAGGGTAAAGACCCAGTACTTC.

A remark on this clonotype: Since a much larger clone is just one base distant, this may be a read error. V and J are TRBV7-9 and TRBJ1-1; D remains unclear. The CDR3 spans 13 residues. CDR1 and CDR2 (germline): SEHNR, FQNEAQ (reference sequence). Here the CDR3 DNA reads TGTGCCAGCAGCCTTTACATAAACACTGGAGCTTTCTTT. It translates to CASSLYINTGAFF.

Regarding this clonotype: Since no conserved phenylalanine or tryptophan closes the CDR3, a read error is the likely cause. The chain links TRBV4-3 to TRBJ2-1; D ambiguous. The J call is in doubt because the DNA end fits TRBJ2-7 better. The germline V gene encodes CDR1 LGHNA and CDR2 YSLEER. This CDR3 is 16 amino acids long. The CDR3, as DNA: TGCGCCAGCAGCCAATTCCCCCCCCCGGCTGACAATGAGCAGTACCTC. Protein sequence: CASSQFPPPADNEQYL.

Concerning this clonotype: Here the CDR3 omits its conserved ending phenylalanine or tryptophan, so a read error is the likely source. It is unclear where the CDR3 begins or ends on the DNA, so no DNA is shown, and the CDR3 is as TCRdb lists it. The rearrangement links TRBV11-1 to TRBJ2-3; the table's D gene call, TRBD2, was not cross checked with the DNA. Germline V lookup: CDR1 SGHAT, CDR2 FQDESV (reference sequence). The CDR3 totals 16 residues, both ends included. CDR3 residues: CASSPSPSAKASTHYL.

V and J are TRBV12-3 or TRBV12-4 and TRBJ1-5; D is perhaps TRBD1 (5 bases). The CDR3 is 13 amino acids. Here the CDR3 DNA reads TGTGCATCAGTTTATAGGGGAGAACAGCCCCAGCATTTT. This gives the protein CASVYRGEQPQHF.

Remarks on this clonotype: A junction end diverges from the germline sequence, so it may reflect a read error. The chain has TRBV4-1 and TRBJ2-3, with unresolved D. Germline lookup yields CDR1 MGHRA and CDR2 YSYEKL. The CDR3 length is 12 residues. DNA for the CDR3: TGCGCAAGCAGCCGAAACTCGGATACGCAGTATTTT. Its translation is CASSRNSDTQYF.

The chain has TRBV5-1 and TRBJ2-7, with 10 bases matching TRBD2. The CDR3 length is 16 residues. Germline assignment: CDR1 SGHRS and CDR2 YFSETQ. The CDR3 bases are TGCACCACCAGCTCTATGACTAGCGGGCCGGGCTACGAGCAGTACTTC. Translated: CTTSSMTSGPGYEQYF.

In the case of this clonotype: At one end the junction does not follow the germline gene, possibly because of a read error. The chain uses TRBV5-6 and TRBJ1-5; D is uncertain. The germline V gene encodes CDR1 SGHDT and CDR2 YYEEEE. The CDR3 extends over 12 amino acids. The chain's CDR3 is CTSSLVDQPQRF. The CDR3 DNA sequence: TGTACCAGCAGCTTGGTGGATCAGCCCCAGCGTTTT.

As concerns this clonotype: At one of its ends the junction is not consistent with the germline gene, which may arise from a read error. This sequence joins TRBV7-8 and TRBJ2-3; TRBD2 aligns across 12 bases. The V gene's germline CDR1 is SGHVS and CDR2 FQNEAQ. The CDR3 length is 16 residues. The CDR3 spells CASSSPETSGSSTQCF. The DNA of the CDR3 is TGTGCCAGCAGCTCCCCCGAGACTAGCGGGAGTAGTACGCAGTGCTTT.

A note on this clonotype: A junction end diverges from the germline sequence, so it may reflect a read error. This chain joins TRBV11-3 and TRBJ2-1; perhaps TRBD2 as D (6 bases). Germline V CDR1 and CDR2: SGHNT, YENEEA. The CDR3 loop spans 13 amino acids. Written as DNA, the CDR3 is TGTGCCATCAGCTTCCATGGGCACGGACTACAGCTCTTC. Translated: CAISFHGHGLQLF.

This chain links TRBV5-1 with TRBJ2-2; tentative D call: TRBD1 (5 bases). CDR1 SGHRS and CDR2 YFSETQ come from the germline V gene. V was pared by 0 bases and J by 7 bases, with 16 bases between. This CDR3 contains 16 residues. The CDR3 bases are TGCGCCAGCAGCTTGGCAGTCAGGGCCCTTGACGGGGAGCTGTTTTTT. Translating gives CASSLAVRALDGELFF. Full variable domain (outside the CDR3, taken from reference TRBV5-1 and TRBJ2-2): KAGVTQTPRYLIKTRGQQVTLSCSPISGHRSVSWYQQTPGQGLQFLFEYFSETQRNKGNFPGRFSGRQFSNSRSEMNVSTLELGDSALYLCASSLAVRALDGELFFGEGSRLTVL.

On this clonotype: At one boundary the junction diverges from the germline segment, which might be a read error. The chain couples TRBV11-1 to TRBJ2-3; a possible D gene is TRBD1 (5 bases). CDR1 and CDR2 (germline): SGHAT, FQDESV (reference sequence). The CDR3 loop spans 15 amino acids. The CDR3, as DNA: TGTACCAGCAGTTTGCCAAGGGGTAGCACAGATACGCAGTATTTT. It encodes CTSSLPRGSTDTQYF.

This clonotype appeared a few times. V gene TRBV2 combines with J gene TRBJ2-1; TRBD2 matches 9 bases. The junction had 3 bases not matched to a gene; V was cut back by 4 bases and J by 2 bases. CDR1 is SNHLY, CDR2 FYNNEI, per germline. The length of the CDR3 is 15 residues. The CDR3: CASSGTSVAYNEQFF. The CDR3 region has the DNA TGTGCCAGCAGTGGGACTAGCGTTGCCTACAATGAGCAGTTCTTC. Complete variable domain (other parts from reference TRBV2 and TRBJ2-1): EPEVTQTPSHQVTQMGQEVILRCVPISNHLYFYWYRQILGQKVEFLVSFYNNEISEKSEIFDDQFSVERPDGSNFTLKIRSTKLEDSAMYFCASSGTSVAYNEQFFGPGTRLTVL.

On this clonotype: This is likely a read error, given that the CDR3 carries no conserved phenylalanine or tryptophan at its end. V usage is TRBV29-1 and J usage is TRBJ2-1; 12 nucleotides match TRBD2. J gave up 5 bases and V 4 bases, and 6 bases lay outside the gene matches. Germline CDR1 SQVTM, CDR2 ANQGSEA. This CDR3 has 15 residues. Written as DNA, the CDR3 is TGCAGCGTTGGACTAGCGGGAGAGTTCCACAATGAGCAGTTCCTC. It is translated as CSVGLAGEFHNEQFL.

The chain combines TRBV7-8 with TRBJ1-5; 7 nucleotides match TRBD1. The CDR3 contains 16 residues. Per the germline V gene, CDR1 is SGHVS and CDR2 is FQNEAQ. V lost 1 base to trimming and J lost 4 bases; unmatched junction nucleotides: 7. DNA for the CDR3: TGTGCCAGCAGCTTAGTAGACAGGGTGATTAATCAGCCCCAGCATTTT. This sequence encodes CASSLVDRVINQPQHF.